This is a list of T cell receptor beta chains from one sample in a study of regulatory T cells in long-lasting Graves disease. TCRdb called the multiplex PCR reads again in MiXCR, with one record for every CDR3 protein. The table records 300,000 to 400,000 distinct CDR3 sequences, 15% to 19% of them present only once. The sequenced sample was peripheral blood mononuclear cells (PBMCs), obtained at new diagnosis, from a patient treated with antithyroid drugs. The receptors derive from a female donor with Graves disease. Both conserved end residues are part of each CDR3. The order of the fields is clone size, J gene, D gene, V gene, CDR3 length, CDR3 DNA, CDR3 protein. A D gene is named only where the DNA matches it firmly. The size field reads how often the clone was seen (once, few, many) or a class if it is expanded.

clone_size: many; j_call: TRBJ2-1; d_call: TRBD2; v_call: TRBV12-3/TRBV12-4; cdr3_length: 15; cdr3_nt: TGTGCCAGCAGTATGACTAGCGGGACCTACAATGAGCAGTTCTTC; cdr3_aa: CASSMTSGTYNEQFF
clone_size: many; j_call: TRBJ2-1; d_call: NA; v_call: TRBV28; cdr3_length: 16; cdr3_nt: TGTGCCAGCGGGGGACCGGGGGAGTGGTCGTGGAATGAGCAGTTCTTC; cdr3_aa: CASGGPGEWSWNEQFF
clone_size: many; j_call: TRBJ2-7; d_call: TRBD1; v_call: TRBV7-9; cdr3_length: 15; cdr3_nt: TGTGCCAGCAGCCACGGGGGACAGGGGGCGTGGGAGCAGTACTTC; cdr3_aa: CASSHGGQGAWEQYF
clone_size: many; j_call: TRBJ2-5; d_call: TRBD1; v_call: TRBV2; cdr3_length: 12; cdr3_nt: TGTGCCACCGGACAGGTTTCAGAGACCCAGTACTTC; cdr3_aa: CATGQVSETQYF
clone_size: many; j_call: TRBJ1-5; d_call: TRBD1; v_call: TRBV15; cdr3_length: 15; cdr3_nt: TGTGCCACCAGCGGCCGACAGGGTAGCAATCAGCCCCAGCATTTT; cdr3_aa: CATSGRQGSNQPQHF
clone_size: many; j_call: TRBJ2-6; d_call: TRBD2; v_call: TRBV20-1; cdr3_length: 15; cdr3_nt: TGCAGTGCTAGAGGCGGGAGTGGTGGGGCCAACGTCCTGACTTTC; cdr3_aa: CSARGGSGGANVLTF
clone_size: many; j_call: TRBJ1-1; d_call: NA; v_call: TRBV10-2; cdr3_length: 14; cdr3_nt: TGCGCCAGCAGTGAGGTGCGGATGAACACTGAAGCTTTCTTT; cdr3_aa: CASSEVRMNTEAFF
clone_size: few; j_call: TRBJ2-5; d_call: NA; v_call: TRBV5-1; cdr3_length: 14; cdr3_nt: TGCGCCAGCAGCTCGGAGACCCGGGCAGAGACCCAGTACTTC; cdr3_aa: CASSSETRAETQYF
clone_size: many; j_call: TRBJ2-1; d_call: TRBD1; v_call: TRBV2; cdr3_length: 16; cdr3_nt: TGTGCCAGCAGCGCTCCGGGACAGGGGGCGCTTAATGAGCAGTTCTTC; cdr3_aa: CASSAPGQGALNEQFF
clone_size: many; j_call: TRBJ1-1; d_call: NA; v_call: TRBV7-9; cdr3_length: 14; cdr3_nt: TGTGCCAGCAGCTTAGCCGGGACAAGCACTGAAGCTTTCTTT; cdr3_aa: CASSLAGTSTEAFF